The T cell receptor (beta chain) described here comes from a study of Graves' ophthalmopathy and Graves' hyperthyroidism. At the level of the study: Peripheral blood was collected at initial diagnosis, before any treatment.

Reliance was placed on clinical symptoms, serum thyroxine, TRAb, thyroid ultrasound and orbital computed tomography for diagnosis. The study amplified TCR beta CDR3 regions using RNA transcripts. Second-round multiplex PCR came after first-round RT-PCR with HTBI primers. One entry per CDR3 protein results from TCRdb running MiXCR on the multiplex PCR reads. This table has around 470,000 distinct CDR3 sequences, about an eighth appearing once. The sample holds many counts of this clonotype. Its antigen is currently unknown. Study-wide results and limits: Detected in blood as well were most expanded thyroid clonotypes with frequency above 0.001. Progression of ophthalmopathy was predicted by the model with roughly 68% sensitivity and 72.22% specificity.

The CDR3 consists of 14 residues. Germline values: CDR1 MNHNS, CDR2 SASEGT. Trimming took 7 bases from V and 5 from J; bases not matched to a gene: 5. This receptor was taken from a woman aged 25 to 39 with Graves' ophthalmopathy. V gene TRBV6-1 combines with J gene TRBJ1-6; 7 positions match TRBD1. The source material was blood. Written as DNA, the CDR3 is TGTGCCAGCACGGACAGGTCTAATAATTCACCCCTCCACTTT. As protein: CASTDRSNNSPLHF.